Below are 22 T cell receptor beta chains sequenced from a single sample in a study of neurological immune-mediated disorders. MiXCR, run by TCRdb on the 5' RACE reads, gives a single entry per CDR3 protein. This sample has about 120,000 distinct CDR3 sequences, with 3% to 3.5% found just once. The source material was PBMCs. The receptor set was obtained from a woman younger than 45 with multiple sclerosis.

This clonotype was detected ten times or more. V and J are TRBV4-3 and TRBJ2-7; D unclear. Trimming took 3 bases from V and 4 from J, leaving 10 bases between them. This CDR3 spans 13 amino acids. In germline, CDR1 is LGHNA, CDR2 YSLEER. CDR3 in amino acids: CASSQGYGYEQYF. The CDR3, as DNA: TGCGCCAGCAGCCAGGGATACGGTTACGAGCAGTACTTC.

Note on this clonotype: A single base separates this from a much larger clone, so it may be a read error. The rearrangement joins TRBV11-2 to TRBJ1-1; D not certain. V lost 6 bases and J lost 8, with 16 bases in between. This CDR3 contains 13 residues. Germline loops: CDR1 SGHAT, CDR2 FQNNGV. CDR3 coding DNA: TGTGCCAGCAGGAATTTAGTTTCGTTAGAAGCTTTCTTT. Amino acid sequence: CASRNLVSLEAFF. Using reference TRBV11-2 and TRBJ1-1 for the parts outside the CDR3, the full variable domain is EAGVAQSPRYKIIEKRQSVAFWCNPISGHATLYWYQQILGQGPKLLIQFQNNGVVDDSQLPKDRFSAERLKGVDSTLKIQPAKLEDSAVYLCASRNLVSLEAFFGQGTRLTVV.

This clonotype was recorded many times. J is TRBJ1-1 and V is TRBV5-1, with 8 bases identical to TRBD1. The J segment lost 8 bases and the V segment lost 3 bases, leaving 6 bases of the junction unmatched. Germline CDR1 SGHRS, CDR2 YFSETQ. The CDR3 length is 13 residues. The CDR3 protein is CASSSRDRLEAFF. The CDR3 coding sequence is TGCGCCAGCAGCTCCCGGGACAGGCTCGAAGCTTTCTTT. Looking up the rest from reference TRBV5-1 and TRBJ1-1 gives the full variable domain: KAGVTQTPRYLIKTRGQQVTLSCSPISGHRSVSWYQQTPGQGLQFLFEYFSETQRNKGNFPGRFSGRQFSNSRSEMNVSTLELGDSALYLCASSSRDRLEAFFGQGTRLTVV.

This clonotype was picked up many times. The chain recombines TRBV6-5 with TRBJ2-1; TRBD1 is a possible D gene (6 bases). Germline V CDR1 and CDR2: MNHEY, SVGAGI. Trimming removed 4 bases at V and 8 bases at J, with 21 bases between. The CDR3 runs to 16 residues. DNA of the CDR3: TGTGCCAGCAGTTTACAAACAGGGTTCTTTGGGGATGAGCAGTTCTTC. Its translation: CASSLQTGFFGDEQFF.

There are a few counts of this clonotype. V usage is TRBV28 and J usage is TRBJ2-3; D may be TRBD1 or TRBD2 (6 bases each). CDR1 and CDR2 from the germline V gene are MDHEN and SYDVKM. The CDR3 totals 17 residues. The V end lost 2 bases, the J end lost 1 base, and 16 bases lay between the germline ends. CDR3 amino acids: CASSLRLGRGGTDTQYF. CDR3 sequence (DNA): TGTGCCAGCAGTTTAAGGTTGGGAAGGGGGGGCACAGATACGCAGTATTTT.

In its sample, this clonotype was seen many times. The gene calls are TRBV12-3 or TRBV12-4 and TRBJ2-2; 9 nucleotides agree with TRBD2. This CDR3 contains 16 residues. Trimming cost V 7 bases and J 4 bases; bases outside gene matches: 10. This CDR3 is CASTNPLSGGTGELFF. CDR3 nucleotide sequence: TGTGCCAGCACCAATCCCCTTAGCGGGGGCACCGGGGAGCTGTTTTTT.

This clonotype was detected many times. The rearrangement uses TRBV5-1 and TRBJ2-3; 7 positions agree with TRBD1. CDR1 is SGHRS, CDR2 YFSETQ, per germline. The CDR3 spans 16 residues. V lost 4 bases and J lost 5; bases outside the gene matches: 13. CDR3 region: CASSPGQAPIKDTQYF. CDR3 in DNA: TGCGCCAGCAGCCCAGGACAGGCTCCGATTAAAGATACGCAGTATTTT. Supplemented by reference TRBV5-1 and TRBJ2-3, the full variable domain reads KAGVTQTPRYLIKTRGQQVTLSCSPISGHRSVSWYQQTPGQGLQFLFEYFSETQRNKGNFPGRFSGRQFSNSRSEMNVSTLELGDSALYLCASSPGQAPIKDTQYFGPGTRLTVL.

This clonotype was found many times. The chain is built from TRBV20-1 and TRBJ2-3; TRBD2 agrees at 10 bases. The germline V gene has CDR1 DFQATT and CDR2 SNEGSKA (reference sequence). V lost 1 base and J lost 4; bases outside the gene matches: 5. The CDR3 has 15 residues. This chain's CDR3 is CSARGRLAGPDTQYF. In nucleotides, the CDR3 is TGCAGTGCTAGAGGGCGACTAGCGGGCCCAGATACGCAGTATTTT.

This clonotype occurred many times. V gene TRBV5-6 combines with J gene TRBJ2-1; tentatively, D is TRBD2 (5 bases). The V end was cut by 4 bases, the J end by 9 bases, with 17 bases between. CDR3 size: 14 residues. CDR1 is SGHDT, CDR2 YYEEEE, per germline. CDR3 sequence: CASSQGFLAGEQFF. In nucleotides, the CDR3 is TGTGCCAGCAGCCAAGGTTTTCTCGCGGGTGAGCAGTTCTTC.

The sample holds a few counts of this clonotype. A clone one base away is much larger, so this may be a read error. The chain recombines TRBV27 with TRBJ2-5; possible D gene TRBD2, 7 bases. Germline V lookup: CDR1 MNHEY, CDR2 SMNVEV (reference sequence). The CDR3 extends over 12 amino acids. The CDR3 nucleotides are TGTGACAGCAGGGGACCGGGAGGGACCCAGTACTTC. This gives the protein CDSRGPGGTQYF.

This clonotype was seen at least ten times. The V gene is TRBV5-1, the J gene TRBJ1-5, with a tentative D call TRBD1 (5 bases). The V gene's germline CDR1 is SGHRS and CDR2 YFSETQ. This CDR3 spans 14 amino acids. V lost 4 bases and J 6 bases, leaving 14 bases between the germline ends. The chain's CDR3 is CASSGTPGRQPQHF. In DNA, the CDR3 is TGCGCCAGCAGCGGGACGCCCGGCCGTCAGCCCCAGCATTTT.

This clonotype has ten or more counts. The CDR3 here is CASSYETANTEAFF. The CDR3 DNA reads as TGCGCCAGCAGCTACGAGACAGCGAACACTGAAGCTTTCTTT. This chain uses TRBV5-1 with TRBJ1-1; possible D gene TRBD1, 5 bases. CDR3 length equals 14 residues. Germline V CDR1 and CDR2: SGHRS, YFSETQ. V dropped 3 bases and J dropped 1 base, with 10 bases sitting between them.

This clonotype showed up many times. This chain links TRBV7-9 with TRBJ1-3; 8 bases align to TRBD1. The CDR3 runs 16 residues. V lost 5 bases to trimming and J lost 2 bases; unmatched junction nucleotides: 8. The germline V gene has CDR1 SEHNR and CDR2 FQNEAQ (reference sequence). The CDR3 spells CASSTDRVFPGNTIYF. The CDR3 DNA reads TGTGCCAGCAGCACGGACAGGGTATTTCCTGGAAACACCATATATTTT. The variable domain in full, with the rest retrieved from reference TRBV7-9 and TRBJ1-3, is DTGVSQNPRHKITKRGQNVTFRCDPISEHNRLYWYRQTLGQGPEFLTYFQNEAQLEKSRLLSDRFSAERPKGSFSTLEIQRTEQGDSAMYLCASSTDRVFPGNTIYFGEGSWLTVV.

This clonotype was seen repeatedly, ten times or more. The rearrangement links TRBV25-1 to TRBJ2-7; tentatively, D is TRBD1 (5 bases). The CDR3 is 16 amino acids. Germline CDR1 is MGHDK and CDR2 is SYGVNS. V gave up 6 bases and J gave up 5 bases, with 23 bases separating them. CDR3 loop: CASSDPRANPRDEQYF. The CDR3 region has the DNA TGTGCCAGCAGCGACCCCCGGGCGAACCCCAGGGACGAGCAGTACTTC.

This clonotype has a count of ten or more. The J gene is TRBJ1-2, the V gene TRBV20-1; D is perhaps TRBD1 (6 bases). The germline V and J ends were trimmed by 6 bases and 2 bases, with 13 bases remaining between them. Germline V gene data show CDR1 as DFQATT and CDR2 as SNEGSKA (reference sequence). The CDR3 is made up of 13 amino acids. This CDR3 is CSAGGSSNYGYTF. In DNA, the CDR3 is TGCAGTGCCGGGGGCAGCTCAAACTATGGCTACACCTTC.

At least ten counts were recorded for this clonotype. The rearrangement links TRBV7-2 to TRBJ1-5; no reliable D call. Germline CDR1 and CDR2: SGHTA and FQGNSA. V dropped 5 bases and J dropped 2 bases, with 10 bases sitting between them. The CDR3 totals 14 residues. Here the CDR3 reads CASSQRRGNQPQHF. The CDR3 DNA reads as TGTGCCAGCAGCCAGCGTAGAGGCAATCAGCCCCAGCATTTT.

This clonotype occurred many times. This chain connects TRBV5-5 to TRBJ1-2; D ambiguous. Germline-derived CDR1 and CDR2 are SGHKS and YYEKEE (reference sequence). The CDR3 contains 11 residues. V lost 5 bases and J lost 7, with 9 bases in between. The CDR3 sequence is CASSPGRGYTF. The CDR3 DNA reads as TGTGCCAGCAGTCCCGGGCGTGGCTACACCTTC.

This clonotype was seen ten or more times. The CDR3 reads CSVEPQGRTDTQYF. The DNA for the CDR3 is TGCAGCGTTGAGCCACAGGGTCGGACAGATACGCAGTATTTT. The chain links TRBV29-1 to TRBJ2-3; D possibly corresponds to TRBD1 (6 bases). V was clipped by 3 bases and J by 3 bases, with 13 bases between them. This CDR3 comprises 14 residues. In germline, CDR1 is SQVTM, CDR2 ANQGSEA.

The chain combines TRBV2 with TRBJ2-6, with unresolved D. The V gene's germline CDR1 is SNHLY and CDR2 FYNNEI. This CDR3 is built from 12 residues. Trimming shortened V by 9 bases and J by 1 base, and 4 bases separated the two germline ends. The CDR3 loop reads CARRSGANVLTF. The CDR3 region has the DNA TGTGCCAGACGGTCTGGGGCCAACGTCCTGACTTTC.

This clonotype has at least ten counts. The V and J genes are TRBV6-2 or TRBV6-3 and TRBJ2-1; 9 nucleotides align to TRBD2. The CDR3 is made up of 16 amino acids. The trim removed 5 bases at V and 12 bases at J, leaving 17 bases unmatched. Germline assignment: CDR1 MNHEY and CDR2 SVGEGT. In DNA, the CDR3 is TGTGCCAGCAGTCCTCTTAGCGGGAGTTTCCCTATAGTGCAGTTCTTC. Its protein is CASSPLSGSFPIVQFF.

This clonotype was observed at least ten times. The chain carries TRBV5-1 and TRBJ2-6, with TRBD1 identical over 8 bases. Germline CDR1 SGHRS, CDR2 YFSETQ. Trimming removed 2 bases from V and 4 bases from J; junction bases left unmatched: 11. This CDR3 region has 18 residues. CDR3: CASSFRPGTGSGANVLTF. The CDR3 DNA reads as TGCGCCAGCAGCTTTCGTCCCGGGACAGGATCGGGGGCCAACGTCCTGACTTTC.

This clonotype has a count of ten or more. The gene calls are TRBV6-6 and TRBJ1-2; D is uncertain. V was shortened by 4 bases and J by 6 bases, with 15 bases between the two germline ends. The CDR3 sequence is 14 residues long. The germline CDR1 and CDR2 sequences are MNHNY and SVGAGI (reference sequence). The CDR3 bases are TGTGCCAGCAGTTCGAGCCACTATGGGAATGGCTACACCTTC. Translated: CASSSSHYGNGYTF.